This TCR beta chain was recovered during a study of blood T cell repertoires in COVID-19. The germline V gene encodes CDR1 LGHNA and CDR2 YNFKEQ. V was trimmed by 2 bases and J by 5 bases, leaving 15 bases between them. The CDR3 loop spans 16 amino acids. TCRdb's copy holds only in-frame clones and misses some; the assay was immunoSEQ multiplex PCR. The table lists more than 350,000 clones, 80% to 90% of them singletons. This clone was recorded once. V is TRBV4-2 and J is TRBJ1-4, with D possibly TRBD1 on 6 matching bases. Sequences were obtained from PBMCs or T cells enriched from blood (not recorded which). The TCR originated in a woman in her 50s who had recovered from COVID-19. In DNA, the CDR3 is TGTGCCAGCAGCCAACCTGAAGACAGGACCAATGAAAAACTGTTTTTT. Protein sequence: CASSQPEDRTNEKLFF.